The next 29 T cell receptor beta chains were all read from a single sample in a study of cytomegalovirus exposure and HLA in healthy donors. The PCR ran on 60 Vbeta and 13 Jbeta primers. Libraries were prepared by immunoSEQ multiplex PCR; TCRdb keeps only in-frame clonotypes and omits some of them. Among about 160,000 clones listed, over 60% were seen once. Sequenced sample: PBMCs. These receptors were obtained from a woman aged 25 to 39 in good health and CMV-seronegative.

This clone has a single count. V and J are TRBV4-2 and TRBJ1-4; 7 bases are shared with TRBD1. CDR1 and CDR2 (germline): LGHNA, YNFKEQ. The CDR3 contains 17 residues. Trimming cost V 4 bases and J 0 bases; bases outside gene matches: 8. This chain's CDR3 is CASSPQGGVSTNEKLFF. The CDR3 DNA follows: TGTGCCAGCAGCCCACAAGGGGGCGTATCAACTAATGAAAAACTGTTTTTT.

The V gene is TRBV29-1, the J gene TRBJ2-2; 7 nucleotides align to TRBD2. The CDR3 runs to 16 residues. V lost 2 bases, J lost 7 bases, and 13 bases stayed unmatched. In germline, CDR1 is SQVTM, CDR2 ANQGSEA. CDR3 sequence (DNA): TGCAGCGTTGAACTCCCCCACGGGAGGTTTGGCGGGGAGCTGTTTTTT. Its translation is CSVELPHGRFGGELFF.

V gene TRBV5-6 combines with J gene TRBJ1-4, with 7 bases that match TRBD1. This CDR3 comprises 16 residues. CDR1 is SGHDT, CDR2 YYEEEE, per germline. V was clipped by 3 bases and J by 1 base; unmatched bases: 6. DNA of the CDR3: TGTGCCAGCAGCTCCCGACAGGGAGGAACTAATGAAAAACTGTTTTTT. Translated: CASSSRQGGTNEKLFF.

This clone turned up a few times. The chain employs TRBV7-9 and TRBJ1-2, with D uncertain. This CDR3 contains 13 residues. Looked up from germline, CDR1 is SEHNR and CDR2 is FQNEAQ (reference sequence). Trimming stripped 6 bases from V and 4 bases from J, with 12 bases between. The CDR3 sequence is CASSDTLVYGYTF. The DNA of the CDR3 is TGTGCCAGCAGTGACACCCTTGTCTATGGCTACACCTTC.

A single count supports this clone. J is TRBJ2-5 and V is TRBV28; possibly TRBD2 for D (6 bases). Germline V gene data show CDR1 as MDHEN and CDR2 as SYDVKM. The CDR3 contains 14 residues. The V and J ends lost 2 bases and 2 bases respectively, with 9 bases between them. CDR3 coding DNA: TGTGCCAGCAGTTTAGGGGGGAGACAAGAGACCCAGTACTTC. Protein sequence: CASSLGGRQETQYF.

V usage is TRBV5-1 and J usage is TRBJ1-6, with unresolved D. V shed 0 bases and J shed 8 bases, with 9 bases lying between them. This CDR3 is 14 amino acids long. CDR1 SGHRS and CDR2 YFSETQ come from the germline V gene. CDR3 sequence (DNA): TGCGCCAGCAGCTTGGCCGGGGAAGATTCACCCCTCCACTTT. It specifies CASSLAGEDSPLHF. The full variable domain, completed using reference TRBV5-1 and TRBJ1-6, is KAGVTQTPRYLIKTRGQQVTLSCSPISGHRSVSWYQQTPGQGLQFLFEYFSETQRNKGNFPGRFSGRQFSNSRSEMNVSTLELGDSALYLCASSLAGEDSPLHFGNGTRLTVT.

The V and J genes are TRBV7-2 and TRBJ2-7, with 9 bases aligning to TRBD2. Germline CDR1 SGHTA, CDR2 FQGNSA. J gave up 6 bases and V 8 bases, and 11 bases lay outside the gene matches. This CDR3 is built from 14 residues. The CDR3 is CASGSLAGEFEQYF. CDR3 nucleotides: TGTGCCAGCGGATCATTAGCGGGAGAGTTCGAGCAGTACTTC.

The CDR3 DNA follows: TGTGCCAGCAGCCTCAGTAACTACTACGAGCAGTACTTC. Translation gives CASSLSNYYEQYF. The V call is TRBV13, the J call TRBJ2-7; no clear D. Trimming removed 5 bases at V and 3 bases at J, with 11 bases between. CDR3 length: 13 residues. Germline V gene data show CDR1 as PRHDT and CDR2 as FYEKMQ (reference sequence).

The chain uses TRBV7-9 and TRBJ1-2, with 9 bases aligning to TRBD1. J gave up 5 bases and V 1 base, and 14 bases lay outside the gene matches. Germline CDR1 reads SEHNR; CDR2 reads FQNEAQ (reference sequence). This CDR3 comprises 18 residues. Here the CDR3 reads CASSLVQVGTGKVYGYTF. The CDR3 DNA is TGTGCCAGCAGCTTAGTTCAGGTCGGGACAGGGAAAGTTTATGGCTACACCTTC. Combining the CDR3 with reference TRBV7-9 and TRBJ1-2 gives the whole variable domain DTGVSQNPRHKITKRGQNVTFRCDPISEHNRLYWYRQTLGQGPEFLTYFQNEAQLEKSRLLSDRFSAERPKGSFSTLEIQRTEQGDSAMYLCASSLVQVGTGKVYGYTFGSGTRLTVV.

The V gene is TRBV27, the J gene TRBJ2-2; 7 bases line up with TRBD2. The CDR3 runs 15 residues. Trimming took 0 bases from V and 6 from J; bases not matched to a gene: 4. Germline V gene sequence: CDR1 MNHEY, CDR2 SMNVEV (reference sequence). The CDR3, as DNA: TGTGCCAGCAGTTTATCAGGGAGGGTCGCCGGGGAGCTGTTTTTT. Its translation is CASSLSGRVAGELFF.

CDR3 nucleotide sequence: TGTGCCAGCAGTTTACAGGATACAGCCAAAAACATTCAGTACTTC. This encodes CASSLQDTAKNIQYF. The chain recombines TRBV28 with TRBJ2-4; D is uncertain. Trimming cost V 2 bases and J 0 bases, with 8 bases left between them. This CDR3 has 15 residues. Germline-derived CDR1 and CDR2 are MDHEN and SYDVKM. Looking up the rest from reference TRBV28 and TRBJ2-4 gives the full variable domain: DVKVTQSSRYLVKRTGEKVFLECVQDMDHENMFWYRQDPGLGLRLIYFSYDVKMKEKGDIPEGYSVSREKKERFSLILESASTNQTSMYLCASSLQDTAKNIQYFGAGTRLSVL.

This clone came up a few times. The V gene is TRBV28, the J gene TRBJ1-2, with D unclear. The CDR3 extends over 11 amino acids. Trimming removed 5 bases from V and 8 bases from J, with 9 bases in between. Germline assignment: CDR1 MDHEN and CDR2 SYDVKM. The CDR3 DNA is TGTGCCAGCAGTCCCCTCGAGGGCTACACCTTC. Its translation: CASSPLEGYTF.

This clone turned up a few times. This chain joins TRBV7-7 and TRBJ2-7, with a weak D call TRBD1 (5 bases). The V gene lost 2 bases and the J gene lost 6 bases, with 14 bases spanning the gap. Germline lookup yields CDR1 SSHAT and CDR2 FNYEAQ (reference sequence). The CDR3 extends over 14 amino acids. CDR3 in amino acids: CASSLSDTMGEQYF. CDR3 coding DNA: TGTGCCAGCAGCTTATCGGACACCATGGGCGAGCAGTACTTC.

V gene TRBV5-1 combines with J gene TRBJ2-7, with D possibly being TRBD1 (5 bases). The CDR3 runs to 15 residues. In germline, CDR1 is SGHRS, CDR2 YFSETQ. Deletions cut 0 bases from V and 4 bases from J, with 14 bases between. CDR3 DNA: TGCGCCAGCAGCTTGGTTCAGGGTATGTCATACGAGCAGTACTTC. Translating gives CASSLVQGMSYEQYF.

V gene TRBV7-2 combines with J gene TRBJ2-7, with 10 nucleotides matching TRBD1. V lost 5 bases, J lost 4 bases, and 8 bases stayed unmatched. CDR1 and CDR2 from the germline V gene are SGHTA and FQGNSA. The CDR3 has 15 amino acids. DNA of the CDR3: TGTGCCAGCAGCGATCCGGGACAGGGGTGGTACGAGCAGTACTTC. Protein product: CASSDPGQGWYEQYF.

The V and J genes are TRBV6-6 and TRBJ2-3; 12 bases are a match to TRBD1. The trim removed 2 bases at V and 6 bases at J, leaving 6 bases unmatched. Per germline, CDR1 MNHNY and CDR2 SVGAGI (reference sequence). The CDR3 contains 16 residues. The CDR3 nucleotides read TGTGCCAGCAGTTACGGGGACAGGGGGCGCGGGGATACGCAGTATTTT. This translates into CASSYGDRGRGDTQYF.

This chain links TRBV9 with TRBJ2-3; TRBD2 is a possible D gene (6 bases). The germline V and J ends were trimmed by 0 bases and 6 bases, with 11 bases remaining between them. CDR1 SGDLS and CDR2 YYNGEE come from the germline V gene. CDR3 length: 14 amino acids. CDR3 nucleotide sequence: TGTGCCAGCAGCGTAGGCACTAGCAAGGATACGCAGTATTTT. The encoded protein is CASSVGTSKDTQYF.

The V gene is TRBV6-1, the J gene TRBJ2-1; TRBD2 matches 10 bases. The V and J ends lost 2 bases and 8 bases, in that order; junction bases with no gene match: 9. The length of the CDR3 is 16 residues. Germline V gene lookup returns CDR1 MNHNS and CDR2 SASEGT. In DNA, the CDR3 is TGTGCCAGCAGTGAATCTCCGCTAGCGGGAGCCTATGAGCAGTTCTTC. This gives the protein CASSESPLAGAYEQFF.

This clone was counted a single time. The chain carries TRBV27 and TRBJ2-5; maybe TRBD1 (5 bases). The DNA end lines up better with TRBJ2-7; the J call may be wrong. Germline V gene sequence: CDR1 MNHEY, CDR2 SMNVEV (reference sequence). The CDR3 is made up of 15 amino acids. Written as DNA, the CDR3 is TGTGCCAGCAGTTTATCTCCGGACGGACACTACGAGCAGTACTTC. Protein sequence: CASSLSPDGHYEQYF.

J is TRBJ1-5 and V is TRBV7-2; perhaps TRBD1 as D (6 bases). The CDR3 extends over 15 amino acids. Trimming removed 5 bases from V and 6 bases from J, with 17 bases in between. CDR1 SGHTA and CDR2 FQGNSA come from the germline V gene. The CDR3 nucleotides read TGTGCCAGCAGCACCCTGACAGGTCTGAGTCAGCCCCAGCATTTT. This gives the protein CASSTLTGLSQPQHF.

This clone was detected only a few times. One junction end disagrees with the germline gene, perhaps due to a read error. V is TRBV7-9 and J is TRBJ1-2; no definite D call. CDR1 and CDR2 (germline): SEHNR, FQNEAQ (reference sequence). The CDR3 is 12 residues long. CDR3 sequence reads: CASSLDYGSTAF. The CDR3 bases are TGTGCCAGCAGCTTAGATTACGGTTCTACGGCCTTC.

This sequence joins TRBV6-1 and TRBJ1-1, with 7 bases aligning to TRBD1. The CDR3 is 14 amino acids. After removal of 4 bases from V and 3 bases from J, the junction contained 5 bases not matched to a gene. Per germline, CDR1 MNHNS and CDR2 SASEGT. The CDR3 region has the DNA TGTGCCAGCAGTGCATTTACAGGGGACACTGAAGCTTTCTTT. The encoded protein is CASSAFTGDTEAFF.

The gene calls are TRBV19 and TRBJ1-5; D call uncertain. The germline V gene has CDR1 LNHDA and CDR2 SQIVND (reference sequence). CDR3 length: 13 residues. The ends were cut back, 5 bases at V and 4 bases at J, with 9 bases in the middle. The CDR3 is CASSGYRNQPQHF. The CDR3 nucleotides read TGTGCCAGTAGTGGATACAGAAATCAGCCCCAGCATTTT. The full variable domain, rest sourced from reference TRBV19 and TRBJ1-5, is DGGITQSPKYLFRKEGQNVTLSCEQNLNHDAMYWYRQDPGQGLRLIYYSQIVNDFQKGDIAEGYSVSREKKESFPLTVTSAQKNPTAFYLCASSGYRNQPQHFGDGTRLSIL.

The rearrangement uses TRBV6-6 and TRBJ1-1; D is ambiguous. V was shortened by 0 bases and J by 4 bases, with 12 bases between the two germline ends. Germline V gene sequence: CDR1 MNHNY, CDR2 SVGAGI (reference sequence). The CDR3 covers 15 residues. The CDR3 coding sequence is TGTGCCAGCAGTTACTCCCCTTCCGGTGCCACTGAAGCTTTCTTT. Translating gives CASSYSPSGATEAFF.

The chain combines TRBV20-1 with TRBJ2-7; D ambiguous. This CDR3 spans 11 amino acids. V lost 0 bases to trimming and J lost 7 bases, with 7 bases between them. Germline V gene lookup returns CDR1 DFQATT and CDR2 SNEGSKA (reference sequence). The CDR3 loop is CSARDLYEQYF. CDR3 DNA: TGCAGTGCTAGAGATCTCTATGAGCAGTACTTC.

This clone was observed a handful of times. The CDR3 DNA sequence: TGTGCCAGCCTAGCGGGGAAGGTCACTTCCTACGAGCAGTACTTC. Protein sequence: CASLAGKVTSYEQYF. This chain links TRBV2 with TRBJ2-7; TRBD2 aligns across 9 bases. V shed 8 bases, J shed 1 base, and the junction held 9 bases outside the gene matches. This CDR3 is built from 15 residues. Germline V gene lookup returns CDR1 SNHLY and CDR2 FYNNEI.

With respect to this clone: The sample carries other DNA sequences with the same CDR3. The CDR3 DNA reads TGTGCCAGCAGCTTTGGGCCTAATCAGCCCCAGCATTTT. Translation: CASSFGPNQPQHF. This rearrangement joins TRBV27 to TRBJ1-5; no definite D call. V shed 6 bases and J shed 4 bases, with 10 bases lying between them. The germline gives CDR1 MNHEY, CDR2 SMNVEV (reference sequence). The CDR3 is 13 residues long.

The rearrangement links TRBV5-1 to TRBJ1-5; 9 bases are shared with TRBD1. The CDR3 runs 14 residues. Germline V gene lookup returns CDR1 SGHRS and CDR2 YFSETQ. V lost 4 bases, J lost 4 bases, and 3 bases stayed unmatched. The CDR3 DNA sequence: TGCGCCAGCAGCGTAGGGACAGGGAATCAGCCCCAGCATTTT. This codes for CASSVGTGNQPQHF.

This clone was observed a few times. The chain uses TRBV7-2 and TRBJ2-5, with 7 bases fitting TRBD2. Trimming took 3 bases from V and 0 from J; bases not matched to a gene: 7. This CDR3 has 16 residues. CDR1 is SGHTA and CDR2 is FQGNSA in the germline V gene. This CDR3 is CASSFKAGTYQETQYF. The CDR3 DNA is TGTGCCAGCAGCTTTAAAGCGGGGACTTACCAAGAGACCCAGTACTTC. The full variable domain, its missing parts supplied by reference TRBV7-2 and TRBJ2-5, is GAGVSQSPSNKVTEKGKDVELRCDPISGHTALYWYRQSLGQGLEFLIYFQGNSAPDKSGLPSDRFSAERTGGSVSTLTIQRTQQEDSAVYLCASSFKAGTYQETQYFGPGTRLLVL.